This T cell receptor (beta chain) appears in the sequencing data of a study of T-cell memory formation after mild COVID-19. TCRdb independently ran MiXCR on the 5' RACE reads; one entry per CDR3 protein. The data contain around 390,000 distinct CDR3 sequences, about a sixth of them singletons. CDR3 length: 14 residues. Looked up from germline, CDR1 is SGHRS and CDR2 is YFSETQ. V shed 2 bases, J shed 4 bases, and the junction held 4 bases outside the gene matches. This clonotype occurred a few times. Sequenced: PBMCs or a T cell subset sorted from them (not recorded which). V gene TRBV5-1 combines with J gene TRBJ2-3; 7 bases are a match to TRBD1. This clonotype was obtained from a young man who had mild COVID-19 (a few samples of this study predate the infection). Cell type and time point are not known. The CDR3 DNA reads TGCGCCAGCAGCTTACAGGGGAGTTCAGATACGCAGTATTTT. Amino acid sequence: CASSLQGSSDTQYF.